This TCR beta chain was sequenced for a study of Ad26.COV2.S vaccination and SARS-CoV-2 variants. TCRdb's copy holds only in-frame clones and misses some; the assay was immunoSEQ multiplex PCR. The data contain around 340,000 clones, 88% of them singletons. Trimming left V 4 bases short and J 3 bases short, with 12 bases between. This CDR3 comprises 14 residues. CDR1 and CDR2 (germline): SGHTA, FQGTGA. Treatment specified: 15 to 20 received Ad26.COV2.S at low or high dose, single or two shots; a few received placebo; per-sample allocation not given. Samples were taken on day 63 after the first vaccine or placebo injection. Donor was an adult aged 18-55 years in Boston.

This chain connects TRBV7-3 to TRBJ1-1; possibly TRBD1 for D (6 bases). This specimen was peripheral blood, taken in a trial of Ad26.COV2.S vaccine versus placebo. The clonotype was recovered from a person between 18 and 60 years old who received the Ad26.COV2.S COVID-19 vaccine or a placebo. The CDR3 here is CASSSGGGYTEAFF. CDR3 DNA: TGTGCCAGCAGCTCTGGAGGGGGTTACACTGAAGCTTTCTTT.